The source of this T cell receptor (beta chain) is a study of CD8 T cells in ankylosing spondylitis. The V and J ends lost 4 bases and 0 bases, in that order; junction bases with no gene match: 15. The CDR3 length is 19 residues. In germline, CDR1 is SGHDT, CDR2 YYEEEE. For TCR beta, libraries came from quantitative 5'-RACE with molecular barcodes. TCRdb re-analysed the 5' RACE reads in MiXCR, keeping a single row per CDR3 protein. Counted here are about 700,000 distinct CDR3 sequences, under 20% occurring once; the ten biggest clones make up under 20%. Study-wide points: A TCR beta motif of eight or nine highly homologous variants seemed to mark ankylosing spondylitis blood. Matched ankylosing spondylitis synovial fluid reportedly contained a significantly enriched population of disease-linked clones.

Concerning this clonotype: What it recognizes is unknown.

This TCR was sampled from a male donor with ankylosing spondylitis. The source material was blood, either unsorted or a sorted T cell fraction (not recorded which). J is TRBJ2-4 and V is TRBV5-6; 8 nucleotides line up with TRBD2. The CDR3 nucleotides are TGTGCCAGCAGCCGGTGGGGTAGCGGGGCCCCAATAGCCAAAAACATTCAGTACTTC. Its translation: CASSRWGSGAPIAKNIQYF.